This T cell receptor beta chain was sequenced for a study of T cells after yellow fever vaccination. Study-level information: Fractions low in cell number were prepared with SMART-Seq v4 Ultra Low Input. Overall study results and limits: Contaminating bulk clonotypes could be abundant in FACS-sorted repertoires. It was a small share of clonotypes that appeared in both CD4 and CD8 compartments.

5'RACE template switching produced TCR cDNA carrying a universal primer site and UMIs. TCRdb independently ran MiXCR on the 5' RACE reads; one entry per CDR3 protein. This sample has hundreds of thousands of distinct CDR3 sequences, with 13% found just once. The V and J ends lost 0 bases and 6 bases, in that order; junction bases with no gene match: 21. Germline CDR1 is SGHAT and CDR2 is FQDESV (reference sequence). The CDR3 loop spans 20 amino acids. A word on this clonotype: The target antigen is unknown.

The TCR comes from a man younger than 45 who received the YFV17D yellow fever vaccine. This sequence joins TRBV11-1 and TRBJ2-7, with 9 bases identical to TRBD2. Sequenced material: PBMCs, taken on the day of the yellow fever booster vaccination. DNA for the CDR3: TGTGCCAGCAGCTTAGCGACTAATATAGCGGGAGTGGCGGTGAGGGTCGAGCAGTACTTC. Translated: CASSLATNIAGVAVRVEQYF.